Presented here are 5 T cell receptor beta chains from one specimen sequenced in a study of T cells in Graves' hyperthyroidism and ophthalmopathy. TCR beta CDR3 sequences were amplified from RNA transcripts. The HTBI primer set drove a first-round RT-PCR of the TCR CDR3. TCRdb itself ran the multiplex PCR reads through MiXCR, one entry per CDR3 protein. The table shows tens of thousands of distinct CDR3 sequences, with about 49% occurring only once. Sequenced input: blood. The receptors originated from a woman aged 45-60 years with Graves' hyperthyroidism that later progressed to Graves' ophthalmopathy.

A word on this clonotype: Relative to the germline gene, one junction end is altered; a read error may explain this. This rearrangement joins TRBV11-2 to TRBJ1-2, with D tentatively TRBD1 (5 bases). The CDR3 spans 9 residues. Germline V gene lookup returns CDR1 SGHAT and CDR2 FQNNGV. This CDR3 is CASSWGSTF. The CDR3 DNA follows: TGTGCCAGCAGTTGGGGCTCCACCTTC. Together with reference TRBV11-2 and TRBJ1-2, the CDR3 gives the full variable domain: EAGVAQSPRYKIIEKRQSVAFWCNPISGHATLYWYQQILGQGPKLLIQFQNNGVVDDSQLPKDRFSAERLKGVDSTLKIQPAKLEDSAVYLCASSWGSTFGSGTRLTVV.

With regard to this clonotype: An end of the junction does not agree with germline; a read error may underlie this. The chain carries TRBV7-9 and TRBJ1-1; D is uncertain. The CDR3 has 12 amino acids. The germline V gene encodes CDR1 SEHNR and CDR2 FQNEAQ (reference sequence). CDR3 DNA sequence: TGTGCCAGCAGCCTAGCGGGGACTGAAGCTTTCTTT. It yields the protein CASSLAGTEAFF.

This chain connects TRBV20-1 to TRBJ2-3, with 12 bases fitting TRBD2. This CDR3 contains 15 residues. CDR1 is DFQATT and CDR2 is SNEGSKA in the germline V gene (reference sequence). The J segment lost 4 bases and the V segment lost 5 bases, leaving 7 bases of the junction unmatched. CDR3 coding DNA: TGCAGTGCTCAACTGGGACTAGCGGGTCCAGATACGCAGTATTTT. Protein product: CSAQLGLAGPDTQYF.

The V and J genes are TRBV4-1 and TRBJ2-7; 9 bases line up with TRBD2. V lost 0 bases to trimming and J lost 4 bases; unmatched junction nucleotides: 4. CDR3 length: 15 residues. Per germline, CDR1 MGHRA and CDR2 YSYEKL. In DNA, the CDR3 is TGCGCCAGCAGCCAAGATAGCGGGAGCGTGTACGAGCAGTACTTC. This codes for CASSQDSGSVYEQYF.

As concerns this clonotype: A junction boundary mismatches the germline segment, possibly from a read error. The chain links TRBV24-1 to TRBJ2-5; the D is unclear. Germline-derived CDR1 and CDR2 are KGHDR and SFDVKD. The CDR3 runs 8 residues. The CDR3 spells CASSDPTF. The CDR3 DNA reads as TGTGCCAGCAGTGATCCCACCTTC.